One sample yielded the 16 T cell receptor beta chains listed below, sequenced in a study of blood T cell repertoires in COVID-19. Produced via immunoSEQ multiplex PCR; TCRdb's table is partial and in-frame only. Altogether hundreds of thousands of clones are present, about 91% being singletons, with the ten largest covering around 15%. The sample was PBMCs or T cells enriched from blood (not recorded which). Receptor source: a woman in her fifties or sixties with acute COVID-19.

This clone is a singleton in its sample. J is TRBJ2-7 and V is TRBV29-1; 9 bases match TRBD2. The V gene's germline CDR1 is SQVTM and CDR2 ANQGSEA. J lost 2 bases, V lost 7 bases, and 6 bases had no gene match. The CDR3 totals 13 residues. As DNA, the CDR3 is TGCAGCGCGCAGGCTAGCGGGACCTACGAGCAGTACTTC. This codes for CSAQASGTYEQYF.

J is TRBJ2-1 and V is TRBV19; TRBD2 is a possible D gene (5 bases). The CDR3 has 14 amino acids. Trimming stripped 5 bases from V and 3 bases from J, with 11 bases between. CDR1 and CDR2 from the germline V gene are LNHDA and SQIVND (reference sequence). The CDR3 bases are TGTGCCAGTAGTCCAAGCGGACTCTACAATGAGCAGTTCTTC. Its protein is CASSPSGLYNEQFF. Full variable domain (missing parts from reference TRBV19 and TRBJ2-1): DGGITQSPKYLFRKEGQNVTLSCEQNLNHDAMYWYRQDPGQGLRLIYYSQIVNDFQKGDIAEGYSVSREKKESFPLTVTSAQKNPTAFYLCASSPSGLYNEQFFGPGTRLTVL.

V gene TRBV28 combines with J gene TRBJ1-5, with 7 bases identical to TRBD1. This CDR3 spans 15 amino acids. V was clipped by 3 bases and J by 7 bases; unmatched bases: 9. Germline lookup yields CDR1 MDHEN and CDR2 SYDVKM. The CDR3 here is CASSFGGTVRQPQHF. As DNA, the CDR3 is TGTGCCAGCAGTTTTGGGGGGACAGTGAGGCAGCCCCAGCATTTT.

The chain combines TRBV5-1 with TRBJ1-3; TRBD1 matches 8 bases. Per the germline V gene, CDR1 is SGHRS and CDR2 is YFSETQ. With 4 bases clipped from V and 0 bases from J, the junction kept 6 bases outside the gene matches. This CDR3 has 16 residues. The CDR3 sequence: CASSRGTGRSGNTIYF. CDR3 sequence (DNA): TGCGCCAGCAGCCGTGGGACAGGACGCTCTGGAAACACCATATATTTT.

This clone was seen a handful of times. This chain uses TRBV10-3 with TRBJ1-1; perhaps TRBD1 as D (5 bases). This CDR3 region has 14 residues. CDR1 and CDR2 (germline): ENHRY, SYGVKD. V lost 6 bases and J 1 base, leaving 12 bases between the germline ends. The CDR3 nucleotides read TGTGCCATCAGCGGCCAGGGCAGGAACACTGAAGCTTTCTTT. It specifies CAISGQGRNTEAFF.

The chain uses TRBV3-1 (or the pseudogene TRBV3-2) and TRBJ2-5, with 9 nucleotides matching TRBD2. The CDR3 is 14 amino acids. Germline assignment: CDR1 LGHDT and CDR2 YNNKEL (reference sequence). Losses at the gene ends were 8 bases for V and 5 bases for J; bases not matched to a gene: 9. The CDR3 nucleotides read TGTGCCAGCGGGGCTAGCGGGACCTTGGAGACCCAGTACTTC. It is translated as CASGASGTLETQYF.

In this sample, this clone turned up once. The chain recombines TRBV5-1 with TRBJ2-2; 7 nucleotides match TRBD1. V shed 0 bases and J 7 bases; nucleotides not matched to a gene: 6. This CDR3 is 15 amino acids long. Germline assignment: CDR1 SGHRS and CDR2 YFSETQ. CDR3 sequence (DNA): TGCGCCAGCAGCTTGGATACAGGGGTTCGCGGGGAGCTGTTTTTT. Its translation is CASSLDTGVRGELFF.

The rearrangement uses TRBV15 and TRBJ1-2; 7 nucleotides line up with TRBD1. Germline V gives CDR1 LNHNV, CDR2 YYDKDF (reference sequence). The junction had 5 bases not matched to a gene; V was cut back by 6 bases and J by 4 bases. CDR3 length: 13 amino acids. CDR3 coding DNA: TGTGCCACCAGTCAGACAGGGCTCTATGGCTACACCTTC. Translating gives CATSQTGLYGYTF. Full variable domain (missing parts from reference TRBV15 and TRBJ1-2): DAMVIQNPRYQVTQFGKPVTLSCSQTLNHNVMYWYQQKSSQAPKLLFHYYDKDFNNEADTPDNFQSRRPNTSFCFLDIRSPGLGDTAMYLCATSQTGLYGYTFGSGTRLTVV.

The rearrangement links TRBV7-3 to TRBJ2-2, with D tentatively TRBD2 (5 bases). Germline lookup yields CDR1 SGHTA and CDR2 FQGTGA. V lost 6 bases to trimming and J lost 2 bases, with 10 bases between them. This CDR3 has 14 amino acids. The CDR3 DNA reads as TGTGCCAGCAGACTAGGGCAAAACACCGGGGAGCTGTTTTTT. This translates into CASRLGQNTGELFF.

The chain links TRBV7-8 to TRBJ2-5, with 9 bases fitting TRBD2. The CDR3 has 18 residues. CDR1 and CDR2 (germline): SGHVS, FQNEAQ. The V and J ends lost 1 base and 5 bases, in that order; junction bases with no gene match: 14. CDR3 coding DNA: TGTGCCAGCAGCTTAGAAGGCCTTGGAAGCGGGAGGAGGGAGACCCAGTACTTC. Translation gives CASSLEGLGSGRRETQYF.

The rearrangement links TRBV14 to TRBJ2-7; 9 bases match TRBD2. The CDR3 is 14 amino acids. Looked up from germline, CDR1 is SGHDN and CDR2 is FVKESK. V dropped 4 bases and J dropped 5; count of bases not matched to a gene: 6. The CDR3 DNA follows: TGTGCCAGCAGCCCTATAGCGGGGGTTAACGAGCAGTACTTC. Amino acids: CASSPIAGVNEQYF.

The chain carries TRBV6-6 and TRBJ1-2, with 12 bases matching TRBD1. This CDR3 is 17 amino acids long. The V gene's germline CDR1 is MNHNY and CDR2 SVGAGI (reference sequence). The junction had 11 bases not matched to a gene; V was cut back by 5 bases and J by 4 bases. CDR3 residues: CASSPRKGTGGFYGYTF. The DNA of the CDR3 is TGTGCCAGCAGTCCCCGGAAAGGGACAGGGGGCTTCTATGGCTACACCTTC.

The sample holds a few counts of this clone. Here the CDR3 reads CASSYGWGRGNNEQFF. CDR3 DNA: TGTGCCAGCAGCTACGGTTGGGGGAGGGGTAACAATGAGCAGTTCTTC. This chain links TRBV6-5 with TRBJ2-1; 7 bases fit TRBD2. The V and J ends lost 6 bases and 5 bases, in that order; junction bases with no gene match: 13. Germline V CDR1 and CDR2: MNHEY, SVGAGI. The CDR3 runs 16 residues.

The chain is built from TRBV6-2 or TRBV6-3 and TRBJ2-7; 13 bases agree with TRBD2. V lost 5 bases, J lost 2 bases, and 12 bases stayed unmatched. The CDR3 contains 18 residues. CDR1 and CDR2 from the germline V gene are MNHEY and SVGEGT. CDR3 sequence reads: CASSARPGLAGFTYEQYF. The CDR3 DNA is TGTGCCAGCAGTGCGCGTCCGGGACTAGCGGGATTTACCTACGAGCAGTACTTC.

In the case of this clone: The same CDR3 arises from other DNA sequences in this sample as well. The chain joins TRBV18 to TRBJ2-7, with D possibly being TRBD1 (5 bases). The CDR3 is made up of 13 amino acids. V was trimmed by 3 bases and J by 2 bases, leaving 8 bases between them. Germline V gene data show CDR1 as KGHSH and CDR2 as LQKENI. The CDR3 DNA sequence: TGTGCCAGCTCACCGCAGGGCGCCTACGAGCAGTACTTC. Translating gives CASSPQGAYEQYF.

The V gene is TRBV5-1, the J gene TRBJ2-3; 8 bases fit TRBD2. V dropped 6 bases and J dropped 1; count of bases not matched to a gene: 1. The CDR3 is made up of 13 amino acids. Germline CDR1 SGHRS, CDR2 YFSETQ. The CDR3 spells CASNSGGTDTQYF. The DNA of the CDR3 is TGCGCCAGCAATAGCGGGGGCACAGATACGCAGTATTTT.